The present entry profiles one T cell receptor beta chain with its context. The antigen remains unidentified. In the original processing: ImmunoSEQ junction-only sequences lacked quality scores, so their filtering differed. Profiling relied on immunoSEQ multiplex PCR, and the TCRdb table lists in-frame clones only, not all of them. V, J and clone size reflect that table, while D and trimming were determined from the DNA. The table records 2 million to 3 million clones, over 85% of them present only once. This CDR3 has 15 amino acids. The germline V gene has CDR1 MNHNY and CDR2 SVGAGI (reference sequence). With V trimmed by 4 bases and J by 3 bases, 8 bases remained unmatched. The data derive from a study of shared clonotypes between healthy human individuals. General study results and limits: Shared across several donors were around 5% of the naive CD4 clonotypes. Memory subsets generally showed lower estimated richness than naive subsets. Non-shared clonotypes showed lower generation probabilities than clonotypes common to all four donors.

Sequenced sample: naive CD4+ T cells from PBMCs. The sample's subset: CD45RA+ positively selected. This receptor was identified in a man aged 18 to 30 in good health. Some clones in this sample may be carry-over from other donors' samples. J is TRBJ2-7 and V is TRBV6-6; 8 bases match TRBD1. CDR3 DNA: TGTGCCAGCAGTTCCGAGGGGACAGGAATCTACGAGCAGTACTTC. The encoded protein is CASSSEGTGIYEQYF.